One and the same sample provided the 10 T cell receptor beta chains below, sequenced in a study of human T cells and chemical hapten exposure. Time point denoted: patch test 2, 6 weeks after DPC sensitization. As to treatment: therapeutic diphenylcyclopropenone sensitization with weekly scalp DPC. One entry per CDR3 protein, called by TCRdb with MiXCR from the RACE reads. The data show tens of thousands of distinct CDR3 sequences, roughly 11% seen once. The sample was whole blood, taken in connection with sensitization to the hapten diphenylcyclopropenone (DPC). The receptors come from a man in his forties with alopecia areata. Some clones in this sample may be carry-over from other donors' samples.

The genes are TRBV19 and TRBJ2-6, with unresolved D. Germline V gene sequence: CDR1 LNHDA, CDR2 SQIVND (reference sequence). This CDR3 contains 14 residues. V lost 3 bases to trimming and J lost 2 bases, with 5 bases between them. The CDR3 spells CASSIGPGANVLTF. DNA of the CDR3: TGTGCCAGTAGTATTGGCCCTGGGGCCAACGTCCTGACTTTC.

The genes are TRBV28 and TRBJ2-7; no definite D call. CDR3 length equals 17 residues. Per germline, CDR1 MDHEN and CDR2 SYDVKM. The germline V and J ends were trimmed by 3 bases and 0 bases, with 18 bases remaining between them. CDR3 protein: CASSFVGVSQDSYEQYF. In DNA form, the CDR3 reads TGTGCCAGCAGTTTCGTTGGGGTTAGTCAGGACTCCTACGAGCAGTACTTC.

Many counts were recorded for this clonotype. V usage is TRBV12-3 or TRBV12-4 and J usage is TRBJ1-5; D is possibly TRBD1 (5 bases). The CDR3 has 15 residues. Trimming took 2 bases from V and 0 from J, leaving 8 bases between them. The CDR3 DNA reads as TGTGCCAGCAGTTTACTTGGGGGTAGCAATCAGCCCCAGCATTTT. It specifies CASSLLGGSNQPQHF.

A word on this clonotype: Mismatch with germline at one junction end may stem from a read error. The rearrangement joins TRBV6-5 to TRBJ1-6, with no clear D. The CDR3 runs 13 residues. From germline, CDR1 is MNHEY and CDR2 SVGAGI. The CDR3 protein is CVSGRSGIETLHF. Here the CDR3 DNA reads TGTGTCAGCGGACGGTCGGGGATCGAGACCCTCCACTTT.

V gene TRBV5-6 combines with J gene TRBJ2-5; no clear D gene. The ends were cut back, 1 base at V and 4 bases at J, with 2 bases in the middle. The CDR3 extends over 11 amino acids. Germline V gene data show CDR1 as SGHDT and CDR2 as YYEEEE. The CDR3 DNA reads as TGTGCCAGCAGCTTGCGAGAGACCCAGTACTTC. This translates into CASSLRETQYF.

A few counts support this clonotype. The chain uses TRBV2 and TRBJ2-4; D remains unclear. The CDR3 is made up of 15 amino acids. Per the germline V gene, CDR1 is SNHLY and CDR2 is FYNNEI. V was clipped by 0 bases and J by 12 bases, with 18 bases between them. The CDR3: CASSEARQPLDDQYF. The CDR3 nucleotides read TGTGCCAGCAGTGAAGCGCGCCAGCCTCTCGACGATCAGTACTTC.

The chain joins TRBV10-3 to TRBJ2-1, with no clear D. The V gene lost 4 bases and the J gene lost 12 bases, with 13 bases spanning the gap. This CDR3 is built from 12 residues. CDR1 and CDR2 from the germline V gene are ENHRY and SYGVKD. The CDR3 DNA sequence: TGTGCCATCAGTGCTTCGAGTATCGGGCAGTTCTTC. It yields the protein CAISASSIGQFF.

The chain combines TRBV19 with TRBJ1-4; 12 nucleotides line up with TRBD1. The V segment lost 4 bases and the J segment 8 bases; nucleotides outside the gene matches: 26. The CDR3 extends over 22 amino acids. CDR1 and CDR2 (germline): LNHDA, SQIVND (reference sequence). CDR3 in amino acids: CASSTLFTSPGQGARGREKLFF. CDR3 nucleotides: TGTGCCAGTAGTACCCTCTTCACCTCGCCGGGACAGGGGGCGCGGGGTCGGGAAAAACTGTTTTTT.

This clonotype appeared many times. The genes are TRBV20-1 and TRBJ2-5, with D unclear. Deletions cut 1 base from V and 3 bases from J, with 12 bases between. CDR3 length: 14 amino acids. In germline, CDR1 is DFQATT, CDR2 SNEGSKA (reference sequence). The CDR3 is CSARGEFREETQYF. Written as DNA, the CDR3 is TGCAGTGCTAGAGGAGAGTTTCGGGAAGAGACCCAGTACTTC.

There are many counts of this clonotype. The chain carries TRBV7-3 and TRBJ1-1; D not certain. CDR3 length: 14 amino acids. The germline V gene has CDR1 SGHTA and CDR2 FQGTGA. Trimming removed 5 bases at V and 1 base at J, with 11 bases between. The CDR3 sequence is CASSPTGGNTEAFF. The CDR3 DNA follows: TGTGCCAGCAGCCCAACTGGAGGGAACACTGAAGCTTTCTTT.